The 23 T cell receptor beta chains below come from one sample, sequenced in a study of a mutant IDH1 vaccine in newly diagnosed glioma. Described time point: week 47, end of study. Vaccination used 300 ug of mutant IDH1 20-mer peptide per dose, with topical imiquimod. The method was immunoSEQ multiplex PCR; TCRdb's version includes in-frame clones alone and lacks a portion of them. The sample holds more than 50,000 clones, less than 70% seen once. Their antigens are not known. Here the sequenced sample was peripheral blood mononuclear cells (PBMCs), taken from a glioma patient whose treatment included an IDH1 peptide vaccine. The source of these receptors is a man in his forties or fifties with glioma. Some clones in this sample may be carry-over from other donors' samples.

Comment on this clone: The sample contains more than one DNA sequence encoding this CDR3. The gene calls are TRBV27 and TRBJ2-3; D not certain. V lost 0 bases and J 4 bases, leaving 5 bases between the germline ends. The CDR3 runs 13 residues. Germline lookup yields CDR1 MNHEY and CDR2 SMNVEV (reference sequence). The CDR3 nucleotides are TGTGCCAGCAGTTTATCACGTCCAGATACGCAGTATTTT. This encodes CASSLSRPDTQYF.

This chain links TRBV7-9 with TRBJ2-7; 12 bases are a match to TRBD1. The CDR3 is 16 residues long. Germline-derived CDR1 and CDR2 are SEHNR and FQNEAQ (reference sequence). Trimming at V came to 1 base and at J to 5 bases, leaving 6 bases not matched to a gene. The CDR3 bases are TGTGCCAGCAGCTTAGACTGGGGACAGGGGGCGGACGAGCAGTACTTC. This codes for CASSLDWGQGADEQYF.

This clone has just a few counts. This chain links TRBV11-2 with TRBJ1-1; D is unresolved. Germline CDR1 reads SGHAT; CDR2 reads FQNNGV. The CDR3 runs to 14 residues. Trimming stripped 1 base from V and 7 bases from J, with 13 bases between. The CDR3 here is CASSLVFNRGEAFF. CDR3 nucleotide sequence: TGTGCCAGCAGCTTAGTTTTCAACCGAGGTGAAGCTTTCTTT.

The chain recombines TRBV5-1 with TRBJ2-7, with a possible D match to TRBD1 (6 bases). The CDR3 runs to 12 residues. The germline V gene encodes CDR1 SGHRS and CDR2 YFSETQ. The V gene lost 5 bases and the J gene lost 2 bases, with 8 bases spanning the gap. DNA of the CDR3: TGCGCCAGCAGGCGGACAGCCTACGAGCAGTACTTC. Translated: CASRRTAYEQYF.

This clone was observed a handful of times. This chain joins TRBV7-2 and TRBJ2-5; 7 bases align to TRBD2. V lost 4 bases to trimming and J lost 4 bases; unmatched junction nucleotides: 6. Germline CDR1 reads SGHTA; CDR2 reads FQGNSA. This CDR3 contains 14 residues. CDR3 nucleotide sequence: TGTGCCAGCAGCTCGAAAAGCGGGATAGAGACCCAGTACTTC. Protein sequence: CASSSKSGIETQYF.

By sample share, this clone is medium-sized. V usage is TRBV6-5 and J usage is TRBJ2-2, with D possibly being TRBD1 (5 bases). Germline V gene data show CDR1 as MNHEY and CDR2 as SVGAGI. Trimming took off 2 bases at V and 0 bases at J, with 10 bases between the two ends. The CDR3 spans 16 residues. The CDR3 DNA reads TGTGCCAGCAGTTACGCGTCGGACACGAACACCGGGGAGCTGTTTTTT. This sequence encodes CASSYASDTNTGELFF.

V gene TRBV7-9 combines with J gene TRBJ1-2; 10 bases are shared with TRBD1. Germline CDR1 reads SEHNR; CDR2 reads FQNEAQ (reference sequence). This CDR3 is built from 15 residues. The junction had 6 bases not matched to a gene; V was cut back by 5 bases and J by 3 bases. Here the CDR3 reads CASSLKTGGDYGYTF. In nucleotides, the CDR3 is TGTGCCAGCAGCCTAAAGACAGGGGGCGACTATGGCTACACCTTC.

This clone showed up just a few times. The rearrangement joins TRBV20-1 to TRBJ1-1; a weak D match, TRBD1 (6 bases). This CDR3 is 11 amino acids long. The germline CDR1 and CDR2 sequences are DFQATT and SNEGSKA (reference sequence). Trimming pared 7 bases from V and 4 bases from J, leaving 10 bases between. CDR3 loop: CSVHRATEAFF. CDR3 coding DNA: TGCAGTGTCCACAGGGCCACTGAAGCTTTCTTT.

The chain carries TRBV27 and TRBJ2-7; D unclear. The CDR3 is 14 residues long. The ends were cut back, 5 bases at V and 6 bases at J, with 17 bases in the middle. Germline V CDR1 and CDR2: MNHEY, SMNVEV (reference sequence). CDR3 coding DNA: TGTGCCAGCAGTCGTGAACTACCTGAAGGCGAGCAGTACTTC. This encodes CASSRELPEGEQYF.

The CDR3 DNA sequence: TGTGCCAGCAGACTAGCGGGGGGGAACCACGAGCAGTACTTC. Protein sequence: CASRLAGGNHEQYF. This rearrangement joins TRBV28 to TRBJ2-7; 13 bases fit TRBD2. V was clipped by 6 bases and J by 5 bases; unmatched bases: 4. The CDR3 extends over 14 amino acids. CDR1 and CDR2 (germline): MDHEN, SYDVKM.

Written as DNA, the CDR3 is TGCGCCAGCAGAACCGGGACAGGGTGGAATTCACCCCTCCACTTT. Translation gives CASRTGTGWNSPLHF. V and J are TRBV10-2 and TRBJ1-6, with 9 bases fitting TRBD1. CDR1 is WSHSY, CDR2 SAAADI, per germline. Unmatched junction bases numbered 7, after V lost 6 bases and J lost 7 bases. This CDR3 region has 15 residues.

This clone was detected only a few times. This rearrangement joins TRBV7-9 to TRBJ1-1, with TRBD1 matching 8 bases. CDR3 length equals 15 residues. Germline trimming cut 4 bases from V and 3 bases from J; bases unmatched to any gene: 7. CDR1 SEHNR and CDR2 FQNEAQ come from the germline V gene (reference sequence). This chain's CDR3 is CASSSTTGAHTEAFF. CDR3 bases: TGTGCCAGCAGCTCAACGACAGGGGCCCACACTGAAGCTTTCTTT.

The chain has TRBV9 and TRBJ2-6; possible D gene TRBD1, 6 bases. Deletions cut 4 bases from V and 0 bases from J, with 17 bases between. From germline, CDR1 is SGDLS and CDR2 YYNGEE. The CDR3 length is 18 residues. The CDR3 sequence is CASSLGAAGSSGANVLTF. The CDR3 DNA sequence: TGTGCCAGCAGCCTGGGGGCCGCCGGCTCCTCTGGGGCCAACGTCCTGACTTTC.

This chain connects TRBV29-1 to TRBJ2-5, with TRBD2 matching over 12 bases. This CDR3 spans 17 amino acids. Germline CDR1 is SQVTM and CDR2 is ANQGSEA. Trimming removed 6 bases from V and 5 bases from J; junction bases left unmatched: 16. In nucleotides, the CDR3 is TGCAGCGTCGAAAGGGGGTTTTCTAGCGGGGGGGCGGAGACCCAGTACTTC. Its translation is CSVERGFSSGGAETQYF. Variable domain in full (rest from reference TRBV29-1 and TRBJ2-5): SAVISQKPSRDICQRGTSLTIQCQVDSQVTMMFWYRQQPGQSLTLIATANQGSEATYESGFVIDKFPISRPNLTFSTLTVSNMSPEDSSIYLCSVERGFSSGGAETQYFGPGTRLLVL.

This sequence joins TRBV7-9 and TRBJ1-1; D is possibly TRBD1 (6 bases). The CDR3 extends over 14 amino acids. Germline V gene data show CDR1 as SEHNR and CDR2 as FQNEAQ (reference sequence). V dropped 2 bases and J dropped 8 bases, with 15 bases sitting between them. CDR3 coding DNA: TGTGCCAGCAGCTTACGGGGGCCTTCCGGGGAAGCTTTCTTT. Its protein is CASSLRGPSGEAFF.

CDR3 region: CATFSLGNMGSTEAFF. In DNA, the CDR3 is TGCGCCACCTTTAGTCTAGGGAACATGGGTAGCACTGAAGCTTTCTTT. This chain links TRBV23-1 with TRBJ1-1; D remains ambiguous. TRBV23-1 has ORF status, its function being uncertain. This CDR3 spans 16 amino acids. Trimming removed 10 bases at V and 4 bases at J, with 25 bases between.

Concerning this clone: The junction departs from germline at one end; a sequencing error may be responsible. V and J are TRBV2 and TRBJ2-5; 8 bases are a match to TRBD2. The CDR3 is made up of 12 amino acids. Germline CDR1 reads SNHLY; CDR2 reads FYNNEI. CDR3: CASSTGLDQCNF. The CDR3 DNA reads TGTGCCAGCAGTACGGGACTAGATCAATGTAACTTC.

CDR3 residues: CATQTGSNNSPLHF. CDR3 sequence (DNA): TGTGCCACTCAGACAGGCTCTAATAATTCACCCCTCCACTTT. This chain uses TRBV10-3 with TRBJ1-6; D perhaps matches TRBD1 (6 bases). Deletions cut 10 bases from V and 5 bases from J, with 15 bases between. The germline V gene encodes CDR1 ENHRY and CDR2 SYGVKD. This CDR3 spans 14 amino acids.

The chain couples TRBV29-1 to TRBJ2-3; no reliable D call. CDR1 and CDR2 from the germline V gene are SQVTM and ANQGSEA. Trimming took off 7 bases at V and 2 bases at J, with 10 bases between the two ends. This CDR3 spans 12 amino acids. The CDR3 DNA reads as TGCAGCGCCCGCGGAGACACAGATACGCAGTATTTT. The encoded protein is CSARGDTDTQYF.

This clone was seen a few times. The chain couples TRBV10-1 to TRBJ2-1, with 10 nucleotides matching TRBD1. After removal of 2 bases from V and 0 bases from J, the junction contained 1 base not matched to a gene. This CDR3 contains 16 residues. Germline CDR1 is WNHNN and CDR2 is SYGVQD (reference sequence). The CDR3 spells CASSEGTGASYNEQFF. The CDR3 DNA is TGCGCCAGCAGTGAGGGGACAGGGGCCTCCTACAATGAGCAGTTCTTC.

CDR3 sequence reads: CSCMDSLEGNTIYF. The CDR3, as DNA: TGCAGCTGTATGGACAGCCTGGAGGGAAACACCATATATTTT. The V and J genes are TRBV29-1 and TRBJ1-3; weak D call: TRBD1 (6 bases). The CDR3 extends over 14 amino acids. CDR1 and CDR2 from the germline V gene are SQVTM and ANQGSEA. Trimming took 8 bases from V and 4 from J, leaving 18 bases between them.

J is TRBJ2-5 and V is TRBV7-9; the match to TRBD2 covers 8 bases. The germline gives CDR1 SEHNR, CDR2 FQNEAQ (reference sequence). J lost 5 bases, V lost 4 bases, and 6 bases had no gene match. This CDR3 contains 14 residues. CDR3 loop: CASSYGGAGETQYF. The CDR3 DNA follows: TGTGCCAGCAGCTACGGGGGGGCCGGGGAGACCCAGTACTTC.

The gene calls are TRBV11-3 and TRBJ1-1; D perhaps matches TRBD1 (5 bases). The V end was cut by 3 bases, the J end by 8 bases, with 13 bases between. CDR3 length equals 13 residues. Germline loops: CDR1 SGHNT, CDR2 YENEEA. The CDR3 loop reads CASSFGFQGEAFF. DNA of the CDR3: TGTGCCAGCAGCTTCGGATTCCAGGGAGAAGCTTTCTTT.